Listed here is a single TCR beta chain. Its antigen is not identified. The sample originates from a study of cytomegalovirus exposure and HLA in healthy donors. Findings of the study overall: TCR beta chains numbering approximately 150 were designated cytomegalovirus-associated. The authors later found HLA-associated TCR beta chains more clonally expanded than equally common others. Under in vitro conditions, a few CMV-associated chains were confirmed as specific for CMV antigens. High sensitivity and specificity were reportedly achieved when the classifier diagnosed cytomegalovirus status.

CDR1 and CDR2 (germline): SGHNT, YYREEE (reference sequence). V was trimmed by 2 bases and J by 3 bases, leaving 14 bases between them. The CDR3 is 15 amino acids. 60 Vbeta and 13 Jbeta primers were used in PCR. TCRdb keeps only in-frame clones here, not all; method: immunoSEQ multiplex PCR. The sample holds about 94,000 clones, nearly 80% seen once. This receptor was obtained from a woman aged 40 to 50 in good health and CMV-seronegative. The rearrangement links TRBV5-4 to TRBJ1-1; D gene unclear. The sequenced sample consisted of PBMCs. The CDR3 DNA follows: TGTGCCAGCAGCTTATATGCAGGTTGGGACACTGAAGCTTTCTTT. Protein product: CASSLYAGWDTEAFF.